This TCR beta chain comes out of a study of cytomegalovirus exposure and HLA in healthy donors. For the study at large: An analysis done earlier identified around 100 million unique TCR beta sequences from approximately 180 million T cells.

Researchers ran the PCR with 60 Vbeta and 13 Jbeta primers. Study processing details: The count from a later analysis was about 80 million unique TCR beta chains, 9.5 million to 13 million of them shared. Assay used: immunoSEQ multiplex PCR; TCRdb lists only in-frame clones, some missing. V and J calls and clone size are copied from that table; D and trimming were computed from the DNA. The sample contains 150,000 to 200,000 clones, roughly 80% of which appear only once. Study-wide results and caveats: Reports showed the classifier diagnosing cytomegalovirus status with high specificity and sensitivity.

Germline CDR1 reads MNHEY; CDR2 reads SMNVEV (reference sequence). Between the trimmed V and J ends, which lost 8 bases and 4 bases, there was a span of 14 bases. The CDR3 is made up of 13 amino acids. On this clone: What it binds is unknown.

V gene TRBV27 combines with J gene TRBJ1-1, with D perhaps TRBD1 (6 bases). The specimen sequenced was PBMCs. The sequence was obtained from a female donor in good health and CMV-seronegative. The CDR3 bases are TGTGCCAGCGGACTCAGGGGAAGCACTGAAGCTTTCTTT. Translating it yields CASGLRGSTEAFF.